These T cell receptor beta chains were read from a single sample in a study of T cell responses to AZD1222 COVID-19 vaccine. The method was immunoSEQ multiplex PCR; TCRdb's version includes in-frame clones alone and lacks a portion of them. The sample includes 130,000 to 150,000 clones, 90% to 95% seen only once; the top ten take 2.5% to 3%. Specimen: peripheral blood, collected on day 0 of MenACWY control vaccination. Receptor source: an adult in good health. Both conserved end residues are part of each CDR3.

>TRBV29-1|TRBJ1-2
CSVEEGGRRYGYTF
>TRBV11-2|TRBJ2-5
CASSLGIRGSETQYF
>TRBV12-3/TRBV12-4|TRBJ1-5
CASNLDRVGPQHF
>TRBV7-2|TRBJ2-5
CASSQGLAVYQETQYF
>TRBV5-1|TRBJ2-6
CASRTHLSGANVLTF
>TRBV6-5|TRBJ1-1
CASSKTGALNTEAFF
>TRBV27|TRBJ2-7
CASRDLLNEQYF
>TRBV19|TRBJ1-1
CASSPLGWPGNTEAFF
>TRBV7-2|TRBJ2-1
CASSSSTGNEQFF
>TRBV15|TRBJ2-7
CATRGTVSSYEQYF
>TRBV7-2|TRBJ2-6
CASSLTGTGANVLTF
>TRBV6-5|TRBJ2-7
CASSYSWGQGHKQYF
>TRBV30|TRBJ1-2
CAWRMRDRFYGYTF
>TRBV29-1|TRBJ1-2
CSVDRRPEDYGYTF
>TRBV25-1|TRBJ1-1
CASSLRDHTEAFF
>TRBV3-1/TRBV3-2|TRBJ1-3
CASSQGYTIYF
>TRBV28|TRBJ1-3
CASSSRTGGNTIYF
>TRBV18|TRBJ1-2
CASSPTTGTYGYTF
>TRBV11-2|TRBJ1-2
CASSSSVTNYGYTF
>TRBV20-1|TRBJ1-2
CSAKSPYGYTF
>TRBV27|TRBJ2-5
CASSFSGERKTQYF
>TRBV2|TRBJ1-1
CASSDRGTEAFF
>TRBV21-1|TRBJ1-6
CASSKAHPSGSPLHF
>TRBV7-9|TRBJ2-7
CASSPLGGIQGYEQYF
>TRBV2|TRBJ1-2
CASRRDTGNYGYTF
>TRBV6-1|TRBJ2-1
CASSDRDGGEQFF
>TRBV28|TRBJ2-1
CASISSPPPNNEQFF
>TRBV15|TRBJ1-5
CATSRDGPGVTYQPQHF
>TRBV7-2|TRBJ1-1
CANSKVTEAFF
>TRBV6-5|TRBJ1-5
CATGGRGGQPQHF
>TRBV18|TRBJ2-2
CASSPPEQVTNTGELFF
>TRBV3-1/TRBV3-2|TRBJ1-5
CASSQDQLQPQHF
>TRBV5-1|TRBJ1-1
CASSLNLVNTEAFF
>TRBV28|TRBJ2-7
CASSLPRGPTYEQYF
>TRBV28|TRBJ1-1
CASSPPGGGGEAFF
>TRBV5-4|TRBJ2-2
CASSLRDRGTGELFF
>TRBV11-2|TRBJ1-2
CASSAGTLYYGYTF
>TRBV3-1/TRBV3-2|TRBJ1-2
CASSRRGGSAYTF
>TRBV7-9|TRBJ2-2
CASRPRLAENTGELFF
>TRBV7-6|TRBJ2-3
CASSLGRDWADTQYF
>TRBV30|TRBJ1-6
CAWADNSPLHF
>TRBV10-3|TRBJ1-3
CAISDTHSGNTIYF
>TRBV10-3|TRBJ2-1
CAISGGSNEQFF
>TRBV5-1|TRBJ1-1
CASSSTGGETEAFF
>TRBV6-5|TRBJ1-1
CATSGQLYTEAFF
>TRBV10-2|TRBJ2-1
CASSEIGGPRNEQFF
>TRBV6-5|TRBJ1-1
CASSYSLVQNTEAFF
>TRBV28|TRBJ2-7
CASSLLRSHYEQYF
>TRBV5-5|TRBJ2-7
CASSLQAGGTYEQYF
>TRBV11-2|TRBJ2-7
CASSLYRAYEQYF